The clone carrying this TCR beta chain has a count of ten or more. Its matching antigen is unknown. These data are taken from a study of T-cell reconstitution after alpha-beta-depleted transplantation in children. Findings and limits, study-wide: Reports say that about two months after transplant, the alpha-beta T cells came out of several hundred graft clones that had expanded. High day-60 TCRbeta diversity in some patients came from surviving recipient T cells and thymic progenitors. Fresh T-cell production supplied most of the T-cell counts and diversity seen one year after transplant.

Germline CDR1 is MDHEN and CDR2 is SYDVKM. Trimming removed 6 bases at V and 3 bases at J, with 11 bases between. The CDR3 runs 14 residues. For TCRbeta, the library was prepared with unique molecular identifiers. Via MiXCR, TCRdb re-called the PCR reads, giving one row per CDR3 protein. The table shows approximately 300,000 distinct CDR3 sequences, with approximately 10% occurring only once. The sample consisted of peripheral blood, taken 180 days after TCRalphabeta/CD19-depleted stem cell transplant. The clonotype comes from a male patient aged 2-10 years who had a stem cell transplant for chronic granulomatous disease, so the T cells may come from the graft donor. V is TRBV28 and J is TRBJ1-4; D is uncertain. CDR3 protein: CASRKEWANEKLFF. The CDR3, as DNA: TGTGCCAGCAGGAAAGAGTGGGCTAATGAAAAACTGTTTTTT.